This T cell receptor beta chain is from a study of blood T cell repertoires in COVID-19. In the study overall: Sites in the United States, Italy and Spain provided acute and convalescent COVID-19 samples. Sources were T cells, B-cell-depleted T cells, or PBMCs; the material itself was cDNA or gDNA.

V gave up 6 bases and J gave up 0 bases, with 12 bases separating them. The CDR3 runs 15 residues. The germline V gene encodes CDR1 MDHEN and CDR2 SYDVKM. Methods used by the authors: Using reference gene primer amplification, nucleated cell counts were estimated. The repertoire was sequenced with immunoSEQ multiplex PCR; TCRdb's copy has only in-frame clones and lacks some. The D gene and trimming were derived from the DNA, and the V and J assignments and clone size from that table. The sample includes 63,000 or so clones, approximately 86% of them seen just once. J is TRBJ2-4 and V is TRBV28; tentative D call: TRBD1 (5 bases). The specimen was peripheral blood. This sequence was found in a man aged 70 or older with active COVID-19. The CDR3 protein is CASRTPRGAKNIQYF. The CDR3 nucleotides are TGTGCCAGCAGGACCCCTAGGGGAGCCAAAAACATTCAGTACTTC.